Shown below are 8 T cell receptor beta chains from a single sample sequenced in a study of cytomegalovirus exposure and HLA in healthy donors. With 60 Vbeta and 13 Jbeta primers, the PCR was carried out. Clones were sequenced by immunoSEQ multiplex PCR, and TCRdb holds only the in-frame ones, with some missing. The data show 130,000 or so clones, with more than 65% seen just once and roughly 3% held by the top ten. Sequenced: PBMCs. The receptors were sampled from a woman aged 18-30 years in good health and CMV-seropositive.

CDR3 in DNA: TGTGCCACCAGCAGAGGTCGGCAGGGGGCGAGTGAAAAACTGTTTTTT. Its protein product is CATSRGRQGASEKLFF. This sequence joins TRBV15 and TRBJ1-4; 8 nucleotides agree with TRBD1. From germline, CDR1 is LNHNV and CDR2 YYDKDF (reference sequence). Trimming removed 1 base from V and 7 bases from J; junction bases left unmatched: 8. The CDR3 consists of 16 residues. Using reference TRBV15 and TRBJ1-4 for the parts outside the CDR3, the full variable domain is DAMVIQNPRYQVTQFGKPVTLSCSQTLNHNVMYWYQQKSSQAPKLLFHYYDKDFNNEADTPDNFQSRRPNTSFCFLDIRSPGLGDTAMYLCATSRGRQGASEKLFFGSGTQLSVL.

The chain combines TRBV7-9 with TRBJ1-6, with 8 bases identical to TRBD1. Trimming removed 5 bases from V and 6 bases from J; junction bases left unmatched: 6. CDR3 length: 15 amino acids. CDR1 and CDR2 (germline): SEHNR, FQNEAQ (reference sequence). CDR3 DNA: TGTGCCAGCAGCGGTGCCGGGACAGGTAATTCACCCCTCCACTTT. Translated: CASSGAGTGNSPLHF.

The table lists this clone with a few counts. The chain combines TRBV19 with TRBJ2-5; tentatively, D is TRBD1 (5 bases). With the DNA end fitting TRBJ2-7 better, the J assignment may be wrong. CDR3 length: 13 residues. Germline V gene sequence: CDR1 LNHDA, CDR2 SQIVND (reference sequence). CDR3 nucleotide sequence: TGTGCCAGTAGTCAGCCAGGGTCCTACGAGCAGTACTTC. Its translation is CASSQPGSYEQYF.

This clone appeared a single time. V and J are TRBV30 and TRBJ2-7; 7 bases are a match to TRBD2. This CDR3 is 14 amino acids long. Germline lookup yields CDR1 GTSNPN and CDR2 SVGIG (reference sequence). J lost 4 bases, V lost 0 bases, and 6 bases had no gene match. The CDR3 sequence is CAWSVWREGYEQYF. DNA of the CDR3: TGTGCCTGGAGTGTATGGAGGGAGGGGTACGAGCAGTACTTC.

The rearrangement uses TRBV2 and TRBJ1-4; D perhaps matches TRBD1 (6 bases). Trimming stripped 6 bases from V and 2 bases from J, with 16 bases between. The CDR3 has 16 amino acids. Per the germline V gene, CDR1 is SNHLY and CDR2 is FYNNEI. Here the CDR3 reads CASSEGVTVTNEKLFF. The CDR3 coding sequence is TGTGCCAGCAGCGAGGGGGTGACAGTCACTAATGAAAAACTGTTTTTT.

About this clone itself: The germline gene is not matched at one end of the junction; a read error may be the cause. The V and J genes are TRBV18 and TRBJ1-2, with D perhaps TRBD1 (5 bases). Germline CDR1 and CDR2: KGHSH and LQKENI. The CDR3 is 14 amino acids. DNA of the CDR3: TGTGCCAGCTCACCAGGGGCAGCTAACCATGGCTACACCTTC. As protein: CASSPGAANHGYTF.

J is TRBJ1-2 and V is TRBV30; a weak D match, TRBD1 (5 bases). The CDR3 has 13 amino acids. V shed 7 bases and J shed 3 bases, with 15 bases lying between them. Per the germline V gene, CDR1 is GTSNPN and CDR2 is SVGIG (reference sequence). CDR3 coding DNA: TGTGCCTACTATCCTGACAGCGACTATGGCTACACCTTC. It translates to CAYYPDSDYGYTF.

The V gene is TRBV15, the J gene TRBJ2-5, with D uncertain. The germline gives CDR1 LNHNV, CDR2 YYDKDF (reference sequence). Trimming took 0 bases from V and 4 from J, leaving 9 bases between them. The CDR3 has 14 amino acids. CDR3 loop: CATSREEVGETQYF. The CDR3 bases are TGTGCCACCAGCAGAGAAGAGGTGGGAGAGACCCAGTACTTC.